The 11 T cell receptor beta chains below were found in one sample sequenced in a study of post-analysis software for immune sequencing data. General study findings and limits: Patients showed TRBV5-6, TRBV5-1 and TRBV20-1 among a handful of TRBV segments more frequent than in controls.

The antigens these receptors bind are not known. Carried by the TCR beta cDNA libraries were unique molecular identifiers. MiXCR was run by TCRdb on the PCR reads, yielding one entry per CDR3 protein. Of hundreds of thousands of distinct CDR3 sequences listed, 30% are singletons. What was sequenced was blood. The receptors were sampled from a girl between 5 and 17 years old with multiple sclerosis.

The rearrangement links TRBV7-2 to TRBJ1-2; 9 bases fit TRBD1. Looked up from germline, CDR1 is SGHTA and CDR2 is FQGNSA. V lost 4 bases to trimming and J lost 4 bases; unmatched junction nucleotides: 4. CDR3 length: 14 amino acids. The CDR3 region is CASSWDRVTYGYTF. As DNA, the CDR3 is TGTGCCAGCAGCTGGGACAGGGTTACCTATGGCTACACCTTC. The full variable domain, in which reference TRBV7-2 and TRBJ1-2 provide the parts outside the CDR3, is GAGVSQSPSNKVTEKGKDVELRCDPISGHTALYWYRQSLGQGLEFLIYFQGNSAPDKSGLPSDRFSAERTGGSVSTLTIQRTQQEDSAVYLCASSWDRVTYGYTFGSGTRLTVV.

This clonotype has only a few counts. The rearrangement links TRBV5-1 to TRBJ2-3; D assignment may be TRBD1 or TRBD2 (5 bases each). The CDR3 loop spans 16 amino acids. Looked up from germline, CDR1 is SGHRS and CDR2 is YFSETQ. The V gene lost 4 bases and the J gene lost 3 bases, with 18 bases spanning the gap. The CDR3 DNA reads as TGCGCCAGCAGCCTGAGACCGGGGCCCCAGACAGATACGCAGTATTTT. This sequence encodes CASSLRPGPQTDTQYF.

This rearrangement joins TRBV14 to TRBJ2-1, with D perhaps matching TRBD2 (5 bases). CDR1 is SGHDN and CDR2 is FVKESK in the germline V gene. V was cut by 4 bases and J by 8 bases, with 12 bases left in between. The CDR3 consists of 13 residues. The CDR3 DNA is TGTGCCAGCAGCCGGACTTCCCTGCATGAGCAGTTCTTC. It yields the protein CASSRTSLHEQFF.

The CDR3 DNA is TGCAGTGCTAGCTCAGGACTCACATCCTACGAGCAGTACTTC. Its protein is CSASSGLTSYEQYF. V gene TRBV20-1 combines with J gene TRBJ2-7; TRBD2 might be the D (5 bases). The CDR3 sequence is 14 residues long. Germline assignment: CDR1 DFQATT and CDR2 SNEGSKA (reference sequence). V was shortened by 3 bases and J by 1 base, with 13 bases between the two germline ends.

The rearrangement links TRBV18 to TRBJ2-6; D remains ambiguous. The ends were cut back, 4 bases at V and 12 bases at J, with 13 bases in the middle. The CDR3 is made up of 13 amino acids. Germline assignment: CDR1 KGHSH and CDR2 LQKENI. This chain's CDR3 is CASSLDGVSVLTF. The CDR3 DNA reads TGTGCCAGCTCACTAGACGGAGTCAGCGTCCTGACTTTC.

This clonotype has only a few counts. This rearrangement joins TRBV11-2 to TRBJ2-3; 8 bases agree with TRBD2. CDR1 and CDR2 (germline): SGHAT, FQNNGV. J was trimmed by 2 bases and V by 1 base; bases with no gene match: 5. The length of the CDR3 is 16 residues. This CDR3 is CASSLVTGGLTDTQYF. CDR3 in DNA: TGTGCCAGCAGCTTAGTGACGGGAGGGCTCACAGATACGCAGTATTTT.

As DNA, the CDR3 is TGTGCCGTCAAAGAAGGGGGCTATGGCTACACCTTC. Its translation is CAVKEGGYGYTF. The chain carries TRBV10-3 and TRBJ1-2; D may be TRBD1 (6 bases). V lost 11 bases, J lost 4 bases, and 14 bases lay in between. The V gene's germline CDR1 is ENHRY and CDR2 SYGVKD. CDR3 size: 12 residues.

This chain links TRBV5-1 with TRBJ2-2; no clear D gene. The CDR3 is 14 residues long. CDR1 and CDR2 from the germline V gene are SGHRS and YFSETQ. The V end lost 3 bases, the J end lost 3 bases, and 9 bases lay between the germline ends. CDR3 sequence (DNA): TGCGCCAGCAGCTCTCCGTGGGACACCGGGGAGCTGTTTTTT. It codes for CASSSPWDTGELFF.

This clonotype was counted a few times. CDR3: CASSYSIATQYF. In DNA, the CDR3 is TGTGCCAGCAGTTACTCGATCGCTACGCAGTATTTT. The rearrangement uses TRBV6-6 and TRBJ2-3; D call uncertain. CDR3 length equals 12 residues. Trimming stripped 0 bases from V and 8 bases from J, with 6 bases between. Germline V lookup: CDR1 MNHNY, CDR2 SVGAGI (reference sequence).

The CDR3 DNA follows: TGCAGTGCTAGAGATGGCGGCGCGGCTAGGCCTATAGCCAAAAACATTCAGTACTTC. Its protein is CSARDGGAARPIAKNIQYF. This rearrangement joins TRBV20-1 to TRBJ2-4, with D hard to call. Per the germline V gene, CDR1 is DFQATT and CDR2 is SNEGSKA (reference sequence). Trimming cost V 0 bases and J 0 bases, with 21 bases left between them. The CDR3 has 19 residues.

This clonotype has just a few counts. The genes are TRBV5-1 and TRBJ1-1; no firm D call. V lost 4 bases and J lost 5, with 18 bases in between. Germline CDR1 is SGHRS and CDR2 is YFSETQ. CDR3 length: 15 amino acids. The CDR3 is CASSARPLLSTEAFF. CDR3 nucleotides: TGCGCCAGCAGCGCCCGACCACTTCTTAGTACTGAAGCTTTCTTT.